Sequencing of this T cell receptor (beta chain) was carried out in a study of T cell responses to AZD1222 COVID-19 vaccine. Study outcomes and limitations: Spike as a whole was targeted by vaccine-associated CD4 TCRs, dominant at 160-218 and 743-854.

With respect to this clone: Its antigen remains unknown.

This table comes from immunoSEQ multiplex PCR, and its TCRdb copy is limited to in-frame clones, with some not included. The sample includes under 200,000 clones, roughly 89% of them seen just once. Germline CDR1 SQVTM, CDR2 ANQGSEA. V gave up 5 bases and J gave up 4 bases, with 9 bases separating them. The length of the CDR3 is 12 residues. The input for sequencing was peripheral blood, taken on day 0 of AZD1222 vaccination. The sequence came from an adult in good health. The chain combines TRBV29-1 with TRBJ1-3; D is uncertain. CDR3 region: CSVPGPGNTIYF. As DNA, the CDR3 is TGCAGCGTTCCCGGTCCCGGAAACACCATATATTTT.